Reported below is one TCR beta chain. V was pared by 5 bases and J by 5 bases, with 21 bases between. CDR3 length: 17 amino acids. The germline gives CDR1 SNHLY, CDR2 FYNNEI. Extraction of total RNA produced a minimum of 5.5 micrograms from each sample. This sample was included in a study of blood T cells in healthy people across ages. A second PCR of roughly 7 to 11 cycles used a sample-barcoded 5' primer and a J-beta primer mix. One entry per CDR3 protein, called by TCRdb with MiXCR from the 5' RACE reads. The sample has approximately 800,000 distinct CDR3 sequences; less than 70% are singletons. The clonotype comes from an elderly man in good health. The sequencing sample was made of blood. The chain has TRBV2 and TRBJ1-4; possible D gene TRBD1, 6 bases. The CDR3 DNA is TGTGCCAGCAGTTCCCCTCCCTACAGGGTGACAAATGAAAAACTGTTTTTT. Translating it yields CASSSPPYRVTNEKLFF.